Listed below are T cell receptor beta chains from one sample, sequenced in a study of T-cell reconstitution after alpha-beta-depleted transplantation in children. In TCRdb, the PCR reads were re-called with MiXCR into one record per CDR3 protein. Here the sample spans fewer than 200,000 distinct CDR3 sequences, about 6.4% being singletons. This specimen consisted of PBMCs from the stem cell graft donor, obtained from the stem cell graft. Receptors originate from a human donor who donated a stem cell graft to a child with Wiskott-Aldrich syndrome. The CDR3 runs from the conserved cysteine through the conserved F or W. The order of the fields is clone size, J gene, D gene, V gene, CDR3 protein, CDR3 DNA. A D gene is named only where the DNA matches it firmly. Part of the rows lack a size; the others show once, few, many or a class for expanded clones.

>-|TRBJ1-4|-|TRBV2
CASSLGDDIGGGEKLFF
TGTGCCAGCAGCCTGGGGGACGACATTGGGGGTGGTGAAAAACTGTTTTTT
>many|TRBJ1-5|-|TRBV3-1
CASSHTRAQPQHF
TGTGCCAGCAGCCACACGCGGGCTCAGCCCCAGCATTTT
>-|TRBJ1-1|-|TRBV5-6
CASSAVRGGTEAFF
TGTGCCAGCAGCGCGGTTCGGGGTGGCACTGAAGCTTTCTTT
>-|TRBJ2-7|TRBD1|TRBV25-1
CASSPRGFSYEQYF
TGTGCCAGCAGCCCCAGGGGGTTCTCCTACGAGCAGTACTTC
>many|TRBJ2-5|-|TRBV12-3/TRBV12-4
CASSSRQVETQYF
TGTGCCAGCAGTTCCCGACAGGTTGAGACCCAGTACTTC
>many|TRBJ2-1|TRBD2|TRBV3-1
CASSLLAANNEQFF
TGTGCCAGCAGCCTGCTAGCGGCCAACAATGAGCAGTTCTTC
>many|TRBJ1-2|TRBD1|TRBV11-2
CASSETGGGYTF
TGTGCCAGCAGCGAAACAGGGGGAGGCTACACCTTC
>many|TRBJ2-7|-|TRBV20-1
CSASSGYSYEQYF
TGCAGTGCTAGTTCGGGGTACTCCTACGAGCAGTACTTC
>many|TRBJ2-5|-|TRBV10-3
CAISESEETQYF
TGTGCCATCAGTGAGTCAGAAGAGACCCAGTACTTC
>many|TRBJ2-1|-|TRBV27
CASSSSRLTSYNEQFF
TGTGCCAGCAGTTCCAGCCGACTAACCTCCTACAATGAGCAGTTCTTC
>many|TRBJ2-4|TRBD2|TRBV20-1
CSASLVLSGRDIQYF
TGCAGTGCCTCTTTAGTTTTGTCAGGGAGGGACATTCAGTACTTC
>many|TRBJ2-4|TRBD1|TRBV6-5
CASSYSRGRGTKNIQYF
TGTGCCAGCAGTTACTCCAGGGGGCGCGGAACCAAAAACATTCAGTACTTC
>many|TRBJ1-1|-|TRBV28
CASTTVMNTEAFF
TGTGCCAGCACAACTGTAATGAACACTGAAGCTTTCTTT
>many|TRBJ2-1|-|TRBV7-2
CASSSFWRGGGNEQFF
TGTGCCAGCAGCTCTTTCTGGAGGGGGGGTGGGAATGAGCAGTTCTTC
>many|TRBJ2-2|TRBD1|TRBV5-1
CASSPGTANTGELFF
TGCGCCAGCAGCCCCGGGACAGCGAACACCGGGGAGCTGTTTTTT
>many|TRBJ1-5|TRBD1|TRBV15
CATAGQLFDQPQHF
TGTGCCACCGCGGGACAGCTTTTTGATCAGCCCCAGCATTTT
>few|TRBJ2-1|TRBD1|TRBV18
CASSLQGPNNEQFF
TGTGCCAGCTCACTACAGGGGCCCAACAATGAGCAGTTCTTC
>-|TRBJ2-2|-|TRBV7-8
CASRMTGLSNTGELFF
TGTGCCAGCAGAATGACCGGACTTTCGAACACCGGGGAGCTGTTTTTT
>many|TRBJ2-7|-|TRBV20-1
CSARDLPADSYEQYF
TGCAGTGCTAGAGATCTGCCAGCGGATTCCTACGAGCAGTACTTC
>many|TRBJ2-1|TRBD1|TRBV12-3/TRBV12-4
CASSFNRDRSYNEQFF
TGTGCCAGCAGTTTTAACCGGGACAGGAGCTACAATGAGCAGTTCTTC
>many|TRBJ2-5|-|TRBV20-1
CSAAGITQETQYF
TGCAGTGCGGCCGGGATAACACAAGAGACCCAGTACTTC
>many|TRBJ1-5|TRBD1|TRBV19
CASRHRDRGLRQPQHF
TGTGCCAGTAGACACCGGGACAGGGGGCTGAGGCAGCCCCAGCATTTT
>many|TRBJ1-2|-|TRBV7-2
CASSSGSGNDYGYTF
TGTGCCAGCAGCTCTGGTTCTGGGAATGACTATGGCTACACCTTC
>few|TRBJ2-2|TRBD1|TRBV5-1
CASSLGQGDTGELFF
TGCGCCAGCAGCCTGGGTCAGGGGGACACCGGGGAGCTGTTTTTT
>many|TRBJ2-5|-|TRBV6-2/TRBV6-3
CASSHSSTQYF
TGTGCCAGCAGTCACAGTTCCACCCAGTACTTC
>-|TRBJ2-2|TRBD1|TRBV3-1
CASSPDRGQHTGELFF
TGTGCCAGCAGTCCCGACAGGGGGCAACACACCGGGGAGCTGTTTTTT
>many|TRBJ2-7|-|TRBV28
CASSSGLEKYEQYF
TGTGCCAGCAGTTCGGGACTCGAAAAATACGAGCAGTACTTC
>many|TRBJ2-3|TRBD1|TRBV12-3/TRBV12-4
CASSLRDRGTDTQYF
TGTGCCAGCAGTTTAAGGGACAGGGGCACAGATACGCAGTATTTT
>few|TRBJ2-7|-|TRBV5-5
CASSLDPFEQYF
TGTGCCAGCAGCTTGGATCCCTTCGAGCAGTACTTC
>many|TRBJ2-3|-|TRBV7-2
CASSFRSLGADTQYF
TGTGCCAGCAGCTTCCGCTCCCTAGGGGCAGATACGCAGTATTTT
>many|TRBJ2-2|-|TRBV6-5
CASTPDSETGELFF
TGTGCCAGCACCCCTGACAGCGAGACCGGGGAGCTGTTTTTT
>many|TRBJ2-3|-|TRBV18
CASSSETDTQYF
TGTGCCAGCTCATCTGAAACAGATACGCAGTATTTT
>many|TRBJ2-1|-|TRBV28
CASSLNGDSYNEQFF
TGTGCCAGCAGTTTAAACGGGGATTCCTACAATGAGCAGTTCTTC
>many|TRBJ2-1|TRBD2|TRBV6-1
CASSPGGGRGSYNEQFF
TGTGCCAGCAGTCCCGGGGGGGGTCGGGGATCCTACAATGAGCAGTTCTTC
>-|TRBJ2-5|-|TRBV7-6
CASSLGALQETQYF
TGTGCCAGCAGCTTAGGTGCGCTCCAAGAGACCCAGTACTTC
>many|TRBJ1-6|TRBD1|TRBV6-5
CASSPPTGLNSPLHF
TGTGCCAGCAGCCCTCCGACAGGGCTTAATTCACCCCTCCACTTT
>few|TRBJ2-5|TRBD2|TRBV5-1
CASSLAGTIQETQYF
TGCGCCAGCAGCTTGGCAGGGACTATCCAAGAGACCCAGTACTTC
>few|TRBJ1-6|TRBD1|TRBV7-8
CASSLVQGRNSPLHF
TGTGCCAGCAGCTTAGTACAGGGGCGAAATTCACCCCTCCACTTT
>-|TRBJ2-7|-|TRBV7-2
CASSLEGLGEQYF
TGTGCCAGCAGCTTGGAGGGCCTCGGGGAGCAGTACTTC
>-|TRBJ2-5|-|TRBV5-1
CASSLGFAEGRETQYF
TGCGCCAGCAGCTTGGGATTTGCGGAGGGGAGGGAGACCCAGTACTTC
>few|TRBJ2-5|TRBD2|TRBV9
CASSVTSGREETQYF
TGTGCCAGCAGCGTCACTAGCGGGAGGGAGGAGACCCAGTACTTC
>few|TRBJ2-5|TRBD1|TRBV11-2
CASSRLGQDQETQYF
TGTGCCAGCAGCCGCCTGGGACAGGACCAAGAGACCCAGTACTTC
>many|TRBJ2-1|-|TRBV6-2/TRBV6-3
CASVNREPSYNEQFF
TGTGCCAGCGTTAACAGGGAACCTTCCTACAATGAGCAGTTCTTC
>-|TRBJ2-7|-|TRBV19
CASSWLASYEQYF
TGTGCCAGTAGTTGGCTAGCATCCTACGAGCAGTACTTC
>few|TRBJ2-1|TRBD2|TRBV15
CATSRISGESYNEQFF
TGTGCCACCAGCAGAATTAGCGGGGAGTCCTACAATGAGCAGTTCTTC
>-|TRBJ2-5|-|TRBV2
CASNRDQETQYF
TGTGCCAGCAACCGAGACCAAGAGACCCAGTACTTC
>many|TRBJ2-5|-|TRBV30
CAWSPPFGGQETQYF
TGTGCCTGGAGTCCCCCGTTCGGGGGCCAAGAGACCCAGTACTTC
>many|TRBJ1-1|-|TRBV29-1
CSVGVGGEAFF
TGCAGCGTTGGGGTGGGGGGGGAAGCTTTCTTT
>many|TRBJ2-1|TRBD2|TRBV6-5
CASKQGIAGGIHNEQFF
TGTGCCAGCAAACAGGGAATAGCGGGGGGGATCCACAATGAGCAGTTCTTC
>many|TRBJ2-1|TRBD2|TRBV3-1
CASSQLGLADHNEQFF
TGTGCCAGCAGCCAATTGGGACTAGCGGATCACAATGAGCAGTTCTTC
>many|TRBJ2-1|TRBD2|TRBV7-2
CASSPQRASGNEQFF
TGTGCCAGCAGCCCGCAGAGGGCTAGCGGCAATGAGCAGTTCTTC
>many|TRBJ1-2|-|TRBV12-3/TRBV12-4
CASSRGQGYGYTF
TGTGCCAGCAGTAGGGGACAAGGCTATGGCTACACCTTC
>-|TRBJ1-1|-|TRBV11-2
CASSLVAGAMNTEAFF
TGTGCCAGCAGCTTAGTGGCAGGGGCCATGAACACTGAAGCTTTCTTT
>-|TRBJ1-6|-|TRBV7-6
CASSLADGGNSPLHF
TGTGCCAGCAGCTTAGCCGACGGAGGGAATTCACCCCTCCACTTT
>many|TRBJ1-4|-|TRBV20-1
CSARDSSTLGLFF
TGCAGTGCTAGAGATTCTTCAACGTTGGGGCTTTTTTTT